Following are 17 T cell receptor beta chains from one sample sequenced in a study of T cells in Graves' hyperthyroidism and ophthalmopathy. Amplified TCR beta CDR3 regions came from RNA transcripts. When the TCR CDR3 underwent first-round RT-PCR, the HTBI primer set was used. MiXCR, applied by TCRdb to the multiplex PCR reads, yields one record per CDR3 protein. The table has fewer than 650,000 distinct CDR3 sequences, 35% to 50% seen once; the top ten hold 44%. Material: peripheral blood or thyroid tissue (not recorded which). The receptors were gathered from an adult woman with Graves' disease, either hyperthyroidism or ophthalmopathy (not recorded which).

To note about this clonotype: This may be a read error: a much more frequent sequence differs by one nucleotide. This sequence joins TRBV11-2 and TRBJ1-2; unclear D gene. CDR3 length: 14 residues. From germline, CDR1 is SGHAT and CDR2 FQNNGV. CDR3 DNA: TGCGCCAGCAGCCAAGACCGGACCGTTTATGGCCACACCTTC. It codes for CASSQDRTVYGHTF.

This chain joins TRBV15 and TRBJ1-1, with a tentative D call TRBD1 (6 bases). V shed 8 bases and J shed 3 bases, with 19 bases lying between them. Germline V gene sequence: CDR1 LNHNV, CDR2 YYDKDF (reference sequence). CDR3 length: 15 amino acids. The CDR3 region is CATGGPTGTDTEAFF. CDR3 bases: TGTGCCACCGGGGGGCCAACAGGGACGGACACTGAAGCTTTCTTT.

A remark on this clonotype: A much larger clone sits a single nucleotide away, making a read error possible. The CDR3 DNA sequence: TGTGCCAGCAGTTATGTGATGACTAGAGAACAAGAGACCCAGTACTTC. The encoded protein is CASSYVMTREQETQYF. The genes are TRBV6-1 and TRBJ2-5; maybe TRBD2 (6 bases). V lost 5 bases and J 2 bases, leaving 18 bases between the germline ends. Germline lookup yields CDR1 MNHNS and CDR2 SASEGT. There are 16 residues in the CDR3.

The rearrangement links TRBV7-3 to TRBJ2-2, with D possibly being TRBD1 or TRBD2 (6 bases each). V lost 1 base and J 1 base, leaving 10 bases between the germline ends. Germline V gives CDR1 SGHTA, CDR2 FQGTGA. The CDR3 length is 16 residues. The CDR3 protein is CASSLMGGENTGELFF. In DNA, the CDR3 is TGTGCCAGCAGCTTAATGGGGGGCGAGAACACCGGGGAGCTGTTTTTT.

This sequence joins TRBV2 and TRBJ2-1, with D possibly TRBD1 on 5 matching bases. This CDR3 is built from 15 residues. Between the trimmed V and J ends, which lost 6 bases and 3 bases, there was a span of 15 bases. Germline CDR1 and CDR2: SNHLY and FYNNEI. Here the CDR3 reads CASSIQGFDYNEQFF. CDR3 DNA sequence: TGTGCCAGCAGCATTCAGGGTTTCGACTACAATGAGCAGTTCTTC.

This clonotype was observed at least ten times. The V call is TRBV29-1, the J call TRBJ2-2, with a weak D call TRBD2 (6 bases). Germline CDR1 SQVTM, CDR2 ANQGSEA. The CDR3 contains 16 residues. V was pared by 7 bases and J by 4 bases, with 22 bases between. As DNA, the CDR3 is TGCAGCGCCACAATTTTGGGAGGAGCCCTCACCGGGGAGCTGTTTTTT. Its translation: CSATILGGALTGELFF.

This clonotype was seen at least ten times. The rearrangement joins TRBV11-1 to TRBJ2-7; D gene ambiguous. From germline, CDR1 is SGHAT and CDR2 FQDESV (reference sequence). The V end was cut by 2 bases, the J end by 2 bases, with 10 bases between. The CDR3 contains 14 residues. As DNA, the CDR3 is TGTGCCAGCAGCTTATTGGTGGAAACCTACGAGCAGTACTTC. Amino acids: CASSLLVETYEQYF.

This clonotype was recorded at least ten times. The CDR3: CASSLITGGNQPQHF. The CDR3 nucleotides are TGTGCCAGCAGTTTAATCACAGGAGGCAATCAGCCCCAGCATTTT. The rearrangement joins TRBV12-3 or TRBV12-4 to TRBJ1-5; TRBD1 might be the D (5 bases). The V end lost 2 bases, the J end lost 2 bases, and 10 bases lay between the germline ends. The length of the CDR3 is 15 residues.

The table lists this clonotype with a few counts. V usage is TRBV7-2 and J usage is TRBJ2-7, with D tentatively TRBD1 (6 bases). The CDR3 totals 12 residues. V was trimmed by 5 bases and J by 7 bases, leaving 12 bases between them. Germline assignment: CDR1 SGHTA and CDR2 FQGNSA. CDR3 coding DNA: TGTGCCAGCAGCACAGGGTCGAGGGAGCAGTACTTC. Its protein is CASSTGSREQYF.

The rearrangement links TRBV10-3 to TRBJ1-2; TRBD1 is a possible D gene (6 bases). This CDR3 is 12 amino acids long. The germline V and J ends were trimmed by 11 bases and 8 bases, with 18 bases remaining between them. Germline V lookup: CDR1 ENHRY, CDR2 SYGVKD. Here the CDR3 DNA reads TGTGCCGGGGGGGGGGCGGGGCAAGGCTACACCTTC. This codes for CAGGGAGQGYTF.

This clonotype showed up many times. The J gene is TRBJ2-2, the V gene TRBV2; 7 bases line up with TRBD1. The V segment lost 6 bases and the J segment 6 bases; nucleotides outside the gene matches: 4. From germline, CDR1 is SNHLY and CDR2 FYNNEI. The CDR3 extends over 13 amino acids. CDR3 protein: CASRQQGPGELFF. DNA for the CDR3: TGTGCCAGCAGGCAACAGGGGCCCGGGGAGCTGTTTTTT. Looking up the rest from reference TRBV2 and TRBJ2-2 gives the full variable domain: EPEVTQTPSHQVTQMGQEVILRCVPISNHLYFYWYRQILGQKVEFLVSFYNNEISEKSEIFDDQFSVERPDGSNFTLKIRSTKLEDSAMYFCASRQQGPGELFFGEGSRLTVL.

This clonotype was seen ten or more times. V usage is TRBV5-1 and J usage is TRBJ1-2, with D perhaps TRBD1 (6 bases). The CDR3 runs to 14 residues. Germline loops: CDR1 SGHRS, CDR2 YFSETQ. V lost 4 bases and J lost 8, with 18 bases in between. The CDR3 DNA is TGCGCCAGCAGCCCCGACAGGACCTACGGGGGCTACACCTTC. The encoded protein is CASSPDRTYGGYTF.

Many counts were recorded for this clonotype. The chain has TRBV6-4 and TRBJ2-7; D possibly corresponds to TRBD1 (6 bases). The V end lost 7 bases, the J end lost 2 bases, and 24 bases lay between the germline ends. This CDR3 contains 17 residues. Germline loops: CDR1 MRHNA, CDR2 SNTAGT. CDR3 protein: CASNHMGAGRLTYEQYF. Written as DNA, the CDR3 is TGTGCCAGCAACCATATGGGGGCAGGGCGGCTCACCTACGAGCAGTACTTC.

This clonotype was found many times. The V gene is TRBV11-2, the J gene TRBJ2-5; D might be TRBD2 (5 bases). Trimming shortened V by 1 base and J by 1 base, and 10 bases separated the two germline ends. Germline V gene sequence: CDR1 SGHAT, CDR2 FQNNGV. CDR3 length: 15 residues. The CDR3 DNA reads TGTGCCAGCAGCTTAGTATGGGAGAGCCAAGAGACCCAGTACTTC. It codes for CASSLVWESQETQYF. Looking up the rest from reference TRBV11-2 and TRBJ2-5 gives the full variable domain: EAGVAQSPRYKIIEKRQSVAFWCNPISGHATLYWYQQILGQGPKLLIQFQNNGVVDDSQLPKDRFSAERLKGVDSTLKIQPAKLEDSAVYLCASSLVWESQETQYFGPGTRLLVL.

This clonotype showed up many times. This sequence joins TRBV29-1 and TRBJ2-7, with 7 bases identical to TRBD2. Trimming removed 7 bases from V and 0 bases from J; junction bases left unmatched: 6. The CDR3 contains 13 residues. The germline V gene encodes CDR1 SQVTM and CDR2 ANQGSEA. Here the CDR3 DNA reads TGCAGCGCTACGGGAGGCCGCTCCTACGAGCAGTACTTC. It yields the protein CSATGGRSYEQYF.

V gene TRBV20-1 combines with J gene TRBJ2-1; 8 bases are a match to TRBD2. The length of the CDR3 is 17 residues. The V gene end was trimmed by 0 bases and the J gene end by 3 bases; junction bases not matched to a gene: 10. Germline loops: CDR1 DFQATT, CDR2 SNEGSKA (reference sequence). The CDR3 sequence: CSARDLATSAFYNEQFF. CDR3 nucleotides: TGCAGTGCTAGAGATCTCGCGACTAGCGCTTTCTACAATGAGCAGTTCTTC.

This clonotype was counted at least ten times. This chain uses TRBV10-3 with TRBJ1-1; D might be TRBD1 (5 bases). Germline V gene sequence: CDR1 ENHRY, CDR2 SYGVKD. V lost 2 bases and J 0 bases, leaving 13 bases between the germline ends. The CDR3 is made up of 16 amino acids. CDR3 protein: CAISETGTPMNTEAFF. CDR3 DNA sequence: TGTGCCATCAGTGAGACCGGGACTCCCATGAACACTGAAGCTTTCTTT.